The source of this T cell receptor (beta chain) is a study of vaccination and CD4 T cells after COVID-19. From germline, CDR1 is MNHNS and CDR2 SASEGT. The CDR3 runs to 14 residues. V was shortened by 5 bases and J by 5 bases, with 16 bases between the two germline ends. Treatment meaning: roughly ten-day PBMC culture with coronavirus spike peptide pools or control peptides (ViraFEST assay). According to the study, CD4+ T cells from the unexposed donor were gathered ahead of the COVID-19 pandemic (2011-2018). Sequenced with the Oncomine TCR Beta short-read assay was DNA taken from cultured CD4+ T cells. DNA came from CD4+ T cells after culture. A single record per CDR3 protein comes from TCRdb applying MiXCR to the PCR reads. In the table there are 9,100 or so distinct CDR3 sequences, roughly a third of which are singletons. This clonotype was seen a few times. Its antigen is not known.

The sequenced sample was CD4+ T cells from blood, cultured in vitro. V is TRBV6-1 and J is TRBJ2-7; maybe TRBD1 (6 bases). The sequence was collected from a human donor in good health. The CDR3 nucleotides read TGTGCCAGCAGTCGGGGCAGGGGTTATCACGAGCAGTACTTC. Residues: CASSRGRGYHEQYF.